These 3 T cell receptor beta chains came from one sample sequenced in a study of a mutant IDH1 vaccine in newly diagnosed glioma. These TCRs are of unknown antigen specificity. As for time point: week 23, last vaccination. Alongside topical imiquimod, each dose of vaccine comprised 300 ug of mutant IDH1 20-mer peptide. Repertoires were generated with immunoSEQ multiplex PCR, while TCRdb's copy carries only in-frame clones and drops some. Of about 28,000 clones in the sample, around 83% were seen once. Sequencing was performed on PBMCs, taken from a glioma patient whose treatment included an IDH1 peptide vaccine. These receptors came from a young woman with glioma.

This clone has a single count. The rearrangement links TRBV5-4 to TRBJ2-3, with TRBD1 identical over 10 bases. Trimming at V came to 5 bases and at J to 5 bases, leaving 5 bases not matched to a gene. CDR1 and CDR2 from the germline V gene are SGHNT and YYREEE (reference sequence). The CDR3 is 14 amino acids. The CDR3 nucleotides read TGTGCCAGCAGGTCGGGACAGGGGATAGATACGCAGTATTTT. This gives the protein CASRSGQGIDTQYF.

The chain carries TRBV5-1 and TRBJ1-5, with 9 nucleotides matching TRBD1. CDR1 is SGHRS and CDR2 is YFSETQ in the germline V gene. CDR3 length: 15 amino acids. With V trimmed by 5 bases and J by 9 bases, 12 bases remained unmatched. The CDR3 spells CASSRAGQGEGPQHF. CDR3 bases: TGCGCCAGCAGTCGGGCGGGACAGGGTGAAGGGCCCCAGCATTTT.

This clone turned up a few times. CDR3: CASSGAGFTYYNEQFF. The CDR3 DNA sequence: TGTGCCAGCAGTGGGGCGGGGTTCACATACTACAATGAGCAGTTCTTC. This chain uses TRBV6-1 with TRBJ2-1; D may be TRBD2 (6 bases). CDR1 is MNHNS, CDR2 SASEGT, per germline. V lost 4 bases and J lost 3, with 16 bases in between. This CDR3 comprises 16 residues.